This T cell receptor (beta chain) was identified in a study of vaccination and CD4 T cells after COVID-19. Across the whole study: Overlapping SARS-CoV-2, HCoV-NL63, HCoV-OC43 and HCoV-229E spike peptides were used to stimulate cells. Regarding the study as a whole: Among reactive clones from convalescent patients, a median around 84% appeared only post-vaccination.

At the Johns Hopkins FTIC core, DNA taken from cultured CD4+ T cells was sequenced by way of the Oncomine TCR Beta short-read assay. TCRdb re-called the PCR reads through MiXCR, storing one row per CDR3 protein. The sample lists roughly 16,000 distinct CDR3 sequences, approximately 49% occurring once. V lost 1 base and J 6 bases, leaving 10 bases between the germline ends. There are 13 residues in the CDR3. As concerns this clonotype: The antigen is not known.

Treatment reported: approximately 9-day PBMC culture with coronavirus spike peptide pools or control peptides (ViraFEST assay). The clonotype comes from a human donor who had recovered from COVID-19. Sequencing used CD4+ T cells from blood, cultured in vitro. The chain employs TRBV12-3 or TRBV12-4 and TRBJ2-7; no reliable D call. In DNA form, the CDR3 reads TGTGCCAGCAGTTTAGGGCGACTGGGCGAGCAGTACTTC. Amino acids: CASSLGRLGEQYF.